What follows is one T cell receptor beta chain and its context. V lost 6 bases to trimming and J lost 5 bases; unmatched junction nucleotides: 11. This CDR3 has 14 amino acids. Per germline, CDR1 DFQATT and CDR2 SNEGSKA (reference sequence). TCRdb reprocessed the PCR reads via MiXCR. Of tens of thousands of clones in the sample, more than 20% are singletons; the top ten hold roughly a sixth. The entire patient cohort was treatment-naive prior to thyroid surgery. The entry originates in a study of metastatic and nonmetastatic thyroid tumors. The rearrangement uses TRBV20-1 and TRBJ2-7; 9 bases are a match to TRBD2. Sequencing was done on a sample of blood. The origin of this receptor is a female donor with papillary thyroid cancer or a benign thyroid nodule (not recorded which). Some clones in this sample may be carry-over from other donors' samples. The CDR3 bases are TGCAGTGCCCCTACGACTAGCGGCTTCAACGAGCAGTACTTC. Encoded protein: CSAPTTSGFNEQYF.